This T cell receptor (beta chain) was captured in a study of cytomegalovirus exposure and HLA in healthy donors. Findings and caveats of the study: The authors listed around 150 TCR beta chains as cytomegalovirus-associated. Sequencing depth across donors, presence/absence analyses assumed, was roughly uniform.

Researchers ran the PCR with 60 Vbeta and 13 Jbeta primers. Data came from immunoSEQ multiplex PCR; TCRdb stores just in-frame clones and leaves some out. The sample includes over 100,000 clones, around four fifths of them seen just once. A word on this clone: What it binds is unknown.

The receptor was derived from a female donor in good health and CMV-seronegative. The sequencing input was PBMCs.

DNA for the CDR3: TGCGCCAGCAGCACTGCTGGGGGCACGGACACCGGGGAGCTGTTTTTT. Amino acid sequence: CASSTAGGTDTGELFF. V gene TRBV5-1 combines with J gene TRBJ2-2, with D maybe TRBD1 (6 bases). CDR3 length: 16 residues. Per the germline V gene, CDR1 is SGHRS and CDR2 is YFSETQ. Trimming shortened V by 4 bases and J by 3 bases, and 16 bases separated the two germline ends.